A single sample gave rise to the 15 T cell receptor delta chains below, sequenced in a study of delta chains in infants with herpesvirus infections. Gamma-chain- and delta-chain-specific primers converted PBMC RNA into TCR cDNA. TCRdb re-processed the RT-PCR reads using CATT. The sample consists of some 1,400 delta-chain clones, 25% to 30% of them appearing once. This specimen consisted of peripheral blood, obtained at time point 1 of longitudinal follow-up. These receptor sequences come from a human donor who was a Ugandan infant, either HIV-exposed or HIV-unexposed (not recorded which).

The gene calls are TRDV1 and TRDJ1; tentatively, D is TRDD3 (5 bases). The V and J ends lost 2 bases and 5 bases respectively, with 15 bases between them. In germline, CDR1 is TSWWSYY, CDR2 QGS. The length of the CDR3 is 15 residues. The DNA for the CDR3 is TGTGCTCTTGGGGAATCTGAACTACTGGTGGATAAACTCATCTTT. It specifies CALGESELLVDKLIF.

This clone has more than one count but fewer than ten. The same CDR3 is also encoded by other DNA sequences in this sample. This chain connects TRDV1 to TRDJ2; the match to TRDD3 covers 11 bases. Germline V gene sequence: CDR1 TSWWSYY, CDR2 QGS. The CDR3 is 20 residues long. The ends lost 3 bases at V and 3 bases at J; junction bases unmatched: 15. CDR3 region: CALGDPCVGGYARVTAQLFF. CDR3 bases: TGTGCTCTTGGGGACCCTTGCGTTGGGGGATACGCTCGGGTGACAGCACAACTCTTCTTT.

The V and J genes are TRDV2 and TRDJ1; TRDD3 agrees at 11 bases. Germline-derived CDR1 and CDR2 are GEAIGNYY and EKD. The V segment lost 3 bases and the J segment 0 bases; nucleotides outside the gene matches: 11. The CDR3 is 18 amino acids. CDR3 sequence: CACDEGPVLGDNTDKLIF. CDR3 DNA: TGTGCCTGTGACGAGGGACCGGTACTGGGGGATAACACCGATAAACTCATCTTT.

This clone was seen a handful of times. The rearrangement links TRDV3 to TRDJ2; 11 bases align to TRDD3. The CDR3 has 25 residues. The J segment lost 0 bases and the V segment lost 2 bases, leaving 32 bases of the junction unmatched. Germline values: CDR1 TVYSNPD, CDR2 GDNSRS (reference sequence). The CDR3 nucleotides read TGTGCCTTTTACGGTTACCTGATTAACCCTGGGGGATACCGCGAAGTGGGGGCTTTGACAGCACAACTCTTCTTT. Translated: CAFYGYLINPGGYREVGALTAQLFF.

Remarks on this clone: A read error may explain this, as a much larger clone is one base away. Other DNA sequences from this sample encode an identical CDR3 as well. The chain uses TRDV2 and TRDJ3; TRDD3 aligns across 13 bases. After removal of 4 bases from V and 5 bases from J, the junction contained 16 bases not matched to a gene. Per germline, CDR1 GEAIGNYY and CDR2 EKD. The CDR3 is 21 residues long. CDR3 nucleotide sequence: TGTGCCTGTGATACCGTACTGGGGGATACGCAAGAAACCCGGGACACCCGACAGATGTTTTTC. It is translated as CACDTVLGDTQETRDTRQMFF.

The V gene is TRDV1, the J gene TRDJ1; D call uncertain. The CDR3 spans 19 residues. Germline loops: CDR1 TSWWSYY, CDR2 QGS. V was pared by 0 bases and J by 0 bases, with 20 bases between. Here the CDR3 DNA reads TGTGCTCTTGGGGAACTCCCCTCTCCCTTGCTGTCCAACACCGATAAACTCATCTTT. Encoded protein: CALGELPSPLLSNTDKLIF.

This clone is judged large. The chain employs TRDV1 and TRDJ1; 11 bases are shared with TRDD3. V was clipped by 1 base and J by 3 bases; unmatched bases: 19. This CDR3 comprises 21 residues. Germline assignment: CDR1 TSWWSYY and CDR2 QGS. CDR3 nucleotide sequence: TGTGCTCTTGGGGAACGTCAGGGCTACAAGTACTGGGGGATATGCCCCGATAAACTCATCTTT. Translated, it gives CALGERQGYKYWGICPDKLIF.

J is TRDJ1 and V is TRDV1; possible D gene TRDD2, 5 bases. Germline CDR1 TSWWSYY, CDR2 QGS. The length of the CDR3 is 16 residues. Trimming left V 5 bases short and J 1 base short, with 17 bases between. DNA for the CDR3: TGTGCTCTTGGGCCAGGACAGCTTCCCTTCACCGATAAACTCATCTTT. Its protein is CALGPGQLPFTDKLIF.

A word on this clone: The junction differs from germline at one of its ends, possibly a read error. This sequence joins TRDV2 and TRDJ4, with 10 bases lining up with TRDD3. The CDR3 is 15 amino acids. In germline, CDR1 is GEAIGNYY, CDR2 EKD. CDR3 loop: CACDTCTGGSRHLIF. The CDR3 bases are TGTGCCTGTGACACTTGTACTGGGGGATCCAGACACCTGATCTTT.

As for this clone: One base away lies a much larger clone, so this may be a sequencing read error. V gene TRDV1 combines with J gene TRDJ1; the match to TRDD3 covers 12 bases. This CDR3 region has 20 residues. CDR1 is TSWWSYY, CDR2 QGS, per germline. The CDR3 bases are TGTGCTCTTGGGAAGGCCTTCCTTCATACTGGGGGATACAAAGCCGATAAACTCACCTTT. Its protein product is CALGKAFLHTGGYKADKLTF.

A single count supports this clone. J is TRDJ1 and V is TRDV1; TRDD3 aligns across 10 bases. The CDR3 runs to 19 residues. With V trimmed by 5 bases and J by 0 bases, 15 bases remained unmatched. Germline V CDR1 and CDR2: TSWWSYY, QGS. The CDR3 sequence is CALGSITYWGIYNTDKLIF. DNA of the CDR3: TGTGCTCTTGGGTCTATCACGTACTGGGGGATTTATAACACCGATAAACTCATCTTT.

This clone was seen a few times. CDR3 sequence reads: CALGAPGEFTDKLIF. The CDR3, as DNA: TGTGCTCTTGGGGCCCCCGGGGAGTTCACCGATAAACTCATCTTT. The chain recombines TRDV1 with TRDJ1, with D possibly being TRDD3 (5 bases). V was shortened by 4 bases and J by 1 base, with 13 bases between the two germline ends. CDR1 is TSWWSYY and CDR2 is QGS in the germline V gene. This CDR3 region has 15 residues.

The table lists this clone with a few counts. The chain combines TRDV1 with TRDJ1; D gene uncertain. The germline V gene encodes CDR1 TSWWSYY and CDR2 QGS. This CDR3 is 21 amino acids long. Trimming cost V 1 base and J 0 bases, with 27 bases left between them. CDR3 DNA: TGTGCTCTTGGGGAACCGATGGGACGGGCCATGGCCCTAGAGTACACCGATAAACTCATCTTT. This sequence encodes CALGEPMGRAMALEYTDKLIF.

As to this clone: The sample holds other DNA sequences that translate to the same CDR3. This chain joins TRDV1 and TRDJ1; 7 bases line up with TRDD3. Germline V gene lookup returns CDR1 TSWWSYY and CDR2 QGS. V lost 0 bases, J lost 0 bases, and 28 bases stayed unmatched. CDR3 length: 24 amino acids. The chain's CDR3 is CALGELTSTWWIRGTPGNTDKLIF. DNA of the CDR3: TGTGCTCTTGGGGAACTAACTTCCACTTGGTGGATACGCGGTACCCCAGGGAACACCGATAAACTCATCTTT.

This clone has just a few counts. The gene calls are TRDV1 and TRDJ1; the D gene is possibly TRDD3 (5 bases). The CDR3 loop spans 13 amino acids. Germline V gene data show CDR1 as TSWWSYY and CDR2 as QGS. The V gene lost 6 bases and the J gene lost 4 bases, with 12 bases spanning the gap. CDR3 nucleotide sequence: TGTGCTCTTGGAGGGGGTATTGACGATAAACTCATCTTT. Protein sequence: CALGGGIDDKLIF.